These 27 T cell receptor beta chains were sequenced from one sample in a study of graft-versus-host responses after intestinal transplantation. These receptors' antigens are unknown. TCRdb's copy holds only in-frame clones and misses some; the assay was immunoSEQ multiplex PCR. The profile covers about 90,000 clones, with over 90% appearing a single time and roughly 0.17% taken by the ten largest. Source: unstimulated CD4+ T cells sorted from spleen or lymph node cells, taken before transplant. The receptor source for this set is a human donor who was the organ donor for an intestinal transplant.

This clone was observed a single time. The chain employs TRBV7-3 and TRBJ1-2; 7 nucleotides align to TRBD1. The germline V gene has CDR1 SGHTA and CDR2 FQGTGA. The CDR3 consists of 14 residues. J gave up 6 bases and V 5 bases, and 9 bases lay outside the gene matches. The CDR3 loop reads CASSPTGPSNGYTF. CDR3 nucleotide sequence: TGTGCCAGCAGCCCGACAGGGCCTTCGAATGGCTACACCTTC.

The V and J genes are TRBV28 and TRBJ1-1, with D possibly matching TRBD1 (5 bases). V was clipped by 6 bases and J by 1 base, with 12 bases between them. The CDR3 is 14 amino acids. CDR1 is MDHEN and CDR2 is SYDVKM in the germline V gene. Written as DNA, the CDR3 is TGTGCCAGCAGATCAGGGAGACGGAACACTGAAGCTTTCTTT. Translation gives CASRSGRRNTEAFF.

The gene calls are TRBV6-6 and TRBJ1-5, with 8 positions matching TRBD1. Unmatched junction bases numbered 5, after V lost 4 bases and J lost 6 bases. The CDR3 has 14 residues. The V gene's germline CDR1 is MNHNY and CDR2 SVGAGI (reference sequence). The DNA for the CDR3 is TGTGCCAGCAGTTCACAGGGGGATGGTCAGCCCCAGCATTTT. Protein: CASSSQGDGQPQHF.

The genes are TRBV18 and TRBJ2-7, with 8 bases aligning to TRBD1. Germline values: CDR1 KGHSH, CDR2 LQKENI. This CDR3 has 15 residues. The trim removed 1 base at V and 3 bases at J, leaving 5 bases unmatched. The CDR3, as DNA: TGTGCCAGCTCACCACTGGGACAGGTCGTCTACGAGCAGTACTTC. It yields the protein CASSPLGQVVYEQYF. The whole variable domain, filled in from reference TRBV18 and TRBJ2-7, reads NAGVMQNPRHLVRRRGQEARLRCSPMKGHSHVYWYRQLPEEGLKFMVYLQKENIIDESGMPKERFSAEFPKEGPSILRIQQVVRGDSAAYFCASSPLGQVVYEQYFGPGTRLTVT.

The chain links TRBV28 to TRBJ1-2; D not resolved. This CDR3 has 13 amino acids. The ends were cut back, 5 bases at V and 1 base at J, with 8 bases in the middle. The germline CDR1 and CDR2 sequences are MDHEN and SYDVKM. Written as DNA, the CDR3 is TGTGCCAGCAGTCCACAGATTAACTATGGCTACACCTTC. Amino acids: CASSPQINYGYTF.

The chain couples TRBV5-4 to TRBJ2-5; TRBD1 aligns across 8 bases. From germline, CDR1 is SGHNT and CDR2 YYREEE (reference sequence). Losses at the gene ends were 4 bases for V and 3 bases for J; bases not matched to a gene: 5. The CDR3 covers 14 residues. The CDR3 coding sequence is TGTGCCAGCAGCCCGTGGACAGGGAAAGAGACCCAGTACTTC. This sequence encodes CASSPWTGKETQYF.

The chain couples TRBV19 to TRBJ2-7; possibly TRBD1 for D (5 bases). This CDR3 has 14 residues. Trimming shortened V by 3 bases and J by 3 bases, and 12 bases separated the two germline ends. Germline values: CDR1 LNHDA, CDR2 SQIVND (reference sequence). CDR3 sequence: CASSMERGSYEQYF. Written as DNA, the CDR3 is TGTGCCAGTAGTATGGAAAGGGGTAGCTACGAGCAGTACTTC.

The chain uses TRBV7-3 and TRBJ2-3; 8 bases line up with TRBD2. Germline CDR1 is SGHTA and CDR2 is FQGTGA. V lost 4 bases, J lost 5 bases, and 8 bases stayed unmatched. The CDR3 covers 15 residues. The CDR3 protein is CASSSRRGDVDTQYF. CDR3 nucleotide sequence: TGTGCCAGCAGCTCCCGGCGGGGGGATGTAGATACGCAGTATTTT.

This sequence joins TRBV4-2 and TRBJ2-1; 10 nucleotides agree with TRBD1. The CDR3 consists of 16 residues. With 4 bases clipped from V and 7 bases from J, the junction kept 10 bases outside the gene matches. From germline, CDR1 is LGHNA and CDR2 YNFKEQ. The CDR3 DNA sequence: TGTGCCAGCAGCCGCCAGACAGGGGGCGGTCTTAATGAGCAGTTCTTC. Translated: CASSRQTGGGLNEQFF.

V is TRBV2 and J is TRBJ1-1; 7 nucleotides agree with TRBD1. In germline, CDR1 is SNHLY, CDR2 FYNNEI. V dropped 3 bases and J dropped 5; count of bases not matched to a gene: 6. This CDR3 is built from 14 residues. The CDR3: CASSEEGARTEAFF. For the CDR3, the DNA is TGTGCCAGCAGTGAGGAGGGGGCCAGGACTGAAGCTTTCTTT.

This rearrangement joins TRBV27 to TRBJ2-7, with 11 bases identical to TRBD1. The CDR3 runs to 16 residues. J was trimmed by 2 bases and V by 2 bases; bases with no gene match: 5. In germline, CDR1 is MNHEY, CDR2 SMNVEV (reference sequence). Here the CDR3 reads CASSLPPGQGAYEQYF. The CDR3 DNA follows: TGTGCCAGCAGTTTACCCCCGGGACAGGGGGCCTACGAGCAGTACTTC.

The rearrangement links TRBV27 to TRBJ1-4, with D possibly matching TRBD1 (5 bases). V gave up 6 bases and J gave up 8 bases, with 10 bases separating them. The CDR3 has 12 residues. Germline CDR1 is MNHEY and CDR2 is SMNVEV (reference sequence). The CDR3 DNA follows: TGTGCCAGCAGGAGCAGGGTAGAAAAACTGTTTTTT. This encodes CASRSRVEKLFF.

The count of this clone is one. The CDR3 sequence: CASSSRTANTGELFF. The CDR3 DNA follows: TGTGCCAGCAGCTCACGGACAGCAAACACCGGGGAGCTGTTTTTT. The chain couples TRBV5-4 to TRBJ2-2, with D possibly TRBD1 on 6 matching bases. The CDR3 consists of 15 residues. V was pared by 3 bases and J by 2 bases, with 11 bases between. Germline CDR1 SGHNT, CDR2 YYREEE (reference sequence). The complete variable domain, with remaining parts taken from reference TRBV5-4 and TRBJ2-2, reads ETGVTQSPTHLIKTRGQQVTLRCSSQSGHNTVSWYQQALGQGPQFIFQYYREEENGRGNFPPRFSGLQFPNYSSELNVNALELDDSALYLCASSSRTANTGELFFGEGSRLTVL.

The chain employs TRBV5-1 and TRBJ2-5, with D possibly being TRBD1 (5 bases). Germline V gene data show CDR1 as SGHRS and CDR2 as YFSETQ. This CDR3 comprises 16 residues. Trimming removed 3 bases at V and 7 bases at J, with 22 bases between. CDR3 region: CASSSRARTTSGTQYF. Here the CDR3 DNA reads TGCGCCAGCAGCTCCAGGGCCAGGACAACTTCAGGGACCCAGTACTTC.

Only a few counts were recorded for this clone. V usage is TRBV4-1 and J usage is TRBJ1-5, with 9 bases lining up with TRBD1. This CDR3 is 14 amino acids long. V shed 4 bases, J shed 2 bases, and the junction held 0 bases outside the gene matches. Germline values: CDR1 MGHRA, CDR2 YSYEKL. The CDR3 DNA reads as TGCGCCAGCAGCCGGACAGGGGGCAATCAGCCCCAGCATTTT. Protein product: CASSRTGGNQPQHF.

The chain employs TRBV18 and TRBJ2-5, with unresolved D. There are 12 residues in the CDR3. The V gene's germline CDR1 is KGHSH and CDR2 LQKENI. V was cut by 2 bases and J by 5 bases, with 6 bases left in between. CDR3 in amino acids: CASSPSRETQYF. The CDR3 DNA reads as TGTGCCAGCTCACCATCCCGTGAGACCCAGTACTTC.

The CDR3 bases are TGTGCCAGCAACGAACTAGCGGTACGAGTCGAGCAGTACTTC. Residues: CASNELAVRVEQYF. The rearrangement joins TRBV28 to TRBJ2-7, with 8 bases aligning to TRBD2. The CDR3 has 14 residues. Germline V gene data show CDR1 as MDHEN and CDR2 as SYDVKM. Trimming removed 7 bases from V and 6 bases from J; junction bases left unmatched: 11.

This chain joins TRBV12-2 and TRBJ2-7; the DNA was not compared with TRBD1, the D call given in the table. TRBV12-2 counts as a pseudogene. This CDR3 has 14 amino acids. The CDR3 bases are TGTGCAAGTCGCTTAGACAGGGGGCCCTACGAGCAGTACTTC. Protein: CASRLDRGPYEQYF.

The rearrangement joins TRBV28 to TRBJ1-3; TRBD1 agrees at 7 bases. Per the germline V gene, CDR1 is MDHEN and CDR2 is SYDVKM. Germline trimming cut 6 bases from V and 0 bases from J; bases unmatched to any gene: 8. The CDR3 contains 16 residues. In nucleotides, the CDR3 is TGTGCCAGCAGCTCCCCGGGACAGTCCTCTGGAAACACCATATATTTT. This encodes CASSSPGQSSGNTIYF. Filled out from reference TRBV28 and TRBJ1-3, the complete variable domain reads DVKVTQSSRYLVKRTGEKVFLECVQDMDHENMFWYRQDPGLGLRLIYFSYDVKMKEKGDIPEGYSVSREKKERFSLILESASTNQTSMYLCASSSPGQSSGNTIYFGEGSWLTVV.

This chain links TRBV9 with TRBJ2-3; TRBD2 matches at 12 bases. From germline, CDR1 is SGDLS and CDR2 YYNGEE. This CDR3 region has 17 residues. Unmatched junction bases numbered 7, after V lost 1 base and J lost 4 bases. CDR3: CASSVQLAGGQADTQYF. The CDR3 DNA is TGTGCCAGCAGCGTACAGCTAGCGGGGGGGCAGGCAGATACGCAGTATTTT.

The chain uses TRBV5-4 and TRBJ1-3; D ambiguous. V was pared by 3 bases and J by 0 bases, with 7 bases between. CDR3 length: 14 amino acids. Germline loops: CDR1 SGHNT, CDR2 YYREEE (reference sequence). The CDR3, as DNA: TGTGCCAGCAGCTACGGTACCTCTGGAAACACCATATATTTT. Translation: CASSYGTSGNTIYF.

The genes are TRBV4-3 and TRBJ1-2; D uncertain. This CDR3 has 18 amino acids. The germline V gene encodes CDR1 LGHNA and CDR2 YSLEER. The V and J ends lost 1 base and 10 bases respectively, with 28 bases between them. CDR3: CASSQVTPSWSATLTYTF. Here the CDR3 DNA reads TGCGCCAGCAGCCAAGTTACCCCCTCGTGGTCAGCTACTTTGACCTACACCTTC.

The gene calls are TRBV6-5 and TRBJ1-5; unclear D gene. V lost 6 bases to trimming and J lost 4 bases, with 7 bases between them. This CDR3 has 12 amino acids. Germline CDR1 is MNHEY and CDR2 is SVGAGI. The CDR3 is CASRAGNQPQHF. In nucleotides, the CDR3 is TGTGCCAGCAGAGCCGGAAATCAGCCCCAGCATTTT.

The rearrangement joins TRBV6-1 to TRBJ2-1; 10 bases fit TRBD1. The CDR3 covers 14 residues. The germline V gene has CDR1 MNHNS and CDR2 SASEGT. V was clipped by 7 bases and J by 8 bases; unmatched bases: 8. CDR3 sequence reads: CASTWDRGVDEQFF. The CDR3 DNA sequence: TGTGCCAGCACCTGGGACAGGGGTGTCGATGAGCAGTTCTTC.

The chain uses TRBV7-8 and TRBJ1-1; no reliable D call. Trimming removed 5 bases from V and 0 bases from J, with 10 bases in between. This CDR3 comprises 14 residues. CDR1 and CDR2 from the germline V gene are SGHVS and FQNEAQ. CDR3 amino acids: CASSPGYMNTEAFF. CDR3 sequence (DNA): TGTGCCAGCAGCCCTGGGTATATGAACACTGAAGCTTTCTTT. The whole variable domain, filled in from reference TRBV7-8 and TRBJ1-1, reads GAGVSQSPRYKVAKRGQDVALRCDPISGHVSLFWYQQALGQGPEFLTYFQNEAQLDKSGLPSDRFFAERPEGSVSTLKIQRTQQEDSAVYLCASSPGYMNTEAFFGQGTRLTVV.

The genes are TRBV18 and TRBJ2-3, with TRBD1 identical over 12 bases. Germline V CDR1 and CDR2: KGHSH, LQKENI. The CDR3 contains 14 residues. After removal of 6 bases from V and 7 bases from J, the junction contained 5 bases not matched to a gene. The CDR3 loop reads CASSPGTGGNTQYF. In nucleotides, the CDR3 is TGTGCCAGCTCCCCAGGGACAGGGGGCAATACGCAGTATTTT.

The table lists this clone with a count of one. Additional DNA sequences in this sample encode the identical CDR3. The J gene is TRBJ2-5, the V gene TRBV5-1; D ambiguous. Germline CDR1 reads SGHRS; CDR2 reads YFSETQ. The germline V and J ends were trimmed by 1 base and 1 base, with 2 bases remaining between them. The CDR3 extends over 12 amino acids. The CDR3 nucleotides read TGCGCCAGCAGCTTGAGCCAAGAGACCCAGTACTTC. It specifies CASSLSQETQYF.